These 25 T cell receptor beta chains were all obtained from the same sample, sequenced in a study of technical replicates of blood from a handful of donors. The table came from immunoSEQ multiplex PCR; TCRdb's copy has only in-frame clones and leaves some out. The sample shows about 89,000 clones, over 85% of them seen only once. Sequencing was done on a sample of T cells isolated from PBMCs. Every receptor here comes from a human donor in good health.

This clone was seen once. The chain couples TRBV7-9 to TRBJ2-1, with 7 bases that match TRBD2. Germline CDR1 reads SEHNR; CDR2 reads FQNEAQ (reference sequence). This CDR3 is 10 amino acids long. Germline trimming cut 5 bases from V and 14 bases from J; bases unmatched to any gene: 3. CDR3 DNA sequence: TGTGCCAGCAGCCTAGGGAGGGAGTTCTTC. Translation gives CASSLGREFF.

The chain recombines TRBV7-9 with TRBJ2-7; 10 positions match TRBD1. V trimming: 5 bases; J trimming: 0 bases; junction bases outside the gene matches: 7. Germline assignment: CDR1 SEHNR and CDR2 FQNEAQ (reference sequence). This CDR3 has 16 residues. The CDR3 DNA reads TGTGCCAGCAGCCCAGAAAGGACAGGGGGCTCCTACGAGCAGTACTTC. It is translated as CASSPERTGGSYEQYF.

V gene TRBV5-4 combines with J gene TRBJ2-5, with D possibly matching TRBD2 (5 bases). In germline, CDR1 is SGHNT, CDR2 YYREEE (reference sequence). The V end was cut by 4 bases, the J end by 8 bases, with 15 bases between. This CDR3 is built from 13 residues. The CDR3 loop reads CASSPNERFTQYF. The CDR3 bases are TGTGCCAGCAGCCCCAACGAGCGGTTTACCCAGTACTTC.

The CDR3, as DNA: TGCGCCAGCAGCCTCAGCTCTGGAAACACCATATATTTT. Amino acids: CASSLSSGNTIYF. The chain couples TRBV4-1 to TRBJ1-3; D ambiguous. V shed 4 bases and J shed 0 bases, with 4 bases lying between them. Germline CDR1 reads MGHRA; CDR2 reads YSYEKL. The CDR3 runs 13 residues.

The chain couples TRBV4-1 to TRBJ2-7; D unresolved. V was pared by 4 bases and J by 4 bases, with 14 bases between. Germline V gene sequence: CDR1 MGHRA, CDR2 YSYEKL. CDR3 length equals 14 residues. CDR3 nucleotide sequence: TGCGCCAGCAGCCTCGGCCGGGTGAATTACGAGCAGTACTTC. Its translation is CASSLGRVNYEQYF.

The genes are TRBV11-3 and TRBJ2-2; weak D call: TRBD1 (6 bases). Germline CDR1 and CDR2: SGHNT and YENEEA. The V end was cut by 8 bases, the J end by 3 bases, with 13 bases between. The CDR3 is made up of 14 amino acids. The CDR3 loop reads CASSRTDYTGELFF. The CDR3 DNA reads TGTGCCAGCTCACGGACAGATTACACCGGGGAGCTGTTTTTT.

This chain uses TRBV10-3 with TRBJ1-3; D remains unclear. V lost 4 bases and J lost 0, with 13 bases in between. Germline values: CDR1 ENHRY, CDR2 SYGVKD. This CDR3 is built from 16 residues. CDR3 DNA: TGTGCCATCAGTGGTATGTGGGGAGACTCTGGAAACACCATATATTTT. Encoded protein: CAISGMWGDSGNTIYF.

V and J are TRBV4-1 and TRBJ2-7; tentatively, D is TRBD1 (6 bases). V lost 4 bases to trimming and J lost 6 bases, with 10 bases between them. CDR3 length: 12 amino acids. Germline V gene lookup returns CDR1 MGHRA and CDR2 YSYEKL. The DNA for the CDR3 is TGCGCCAGCAGCCCCCAGGGGATCGAGCAGTACTTC. Translation gives CASSPQGIEQYF.

The rearrangement joins TRBV6-1 to TRBJ1-2; 7 positions match TRBD1. V lost 2 bases to trimming and J lost 2 bases; unmatched junction nucleotides: 14. The CDR3 sequence is 18 residues long. Germline V gives CDR1 MNHNS, CDR2 SASEGT. The CDR3 here is CASSESPLPGQLNYGYTF. As DNA, the CDR3 is TGTGCCAGCAGTGAAAGTCCCTTACCGGGACAGCTGAACTATGGCTACACCTTC.

V and J are TRBV30 and TRBJ2-7; TRBD2 matches 9 bases. Trimming took 2 bases from V and 7 from J; bases not matched to a gene: 6. CDR1 and CDR2 from the germline V gene are GTSNPN and SVGIG (reference sequence). The CDR3 contains 13 residues. The DNA for the CDR3 is TGTGCCTGGAGTAGCAGCGGGGGGAAGGAGCAGTACTTC. It yields the protein CAWSSSGGKEQYF.

This clone was detected once. The chain uses TRBV11-2 and TRBJ2-2, with D possibly matching TRBD2 (6 bases). The V end was cut by 0 bases, the J end by 6 bases, with 8 bases between. This CDR3 spans 14 amino acids. Germline V lookup: CDR1 SGHAT, CDR2 FQNNGV. In DNA, the CDR3 is TGTGCCAGCAGCTTAGACCTAGCGTCCGGGGAGCTGTTTTTT. Its translation is CASSLDLASGELFF.

The gene calls are TRBV28 and TRBJ2-7; D unclear. Per germline, CDR1 MDHEN and CDR2 SYDVKM. V was cut by 3 bases and J by 2 bases, with 5 bases left in between. The CDR3 covers 12 residues. CDR3 in DNA: TGTGCCAGCAGTTTGACAACCTACGAGCAGTACTTC. Its translation is CASSLTTYEQYF.

This chain joins TRBV10-2 and TRBJ1-5, with D uncertain. Looked up from germline, CDR1 is WSHSY and CDR2 is SAAADI. CDR3 length: 14 amino acids. Trimming stripped 2 bases from V and 2 bases from J, with 7 bases between. CDR3 protein: CASSEHKGNQPQHF. For the CDR3, the DNA is TGCGCCAGCAGTGAGCACAAAGGCAATCAGCCCCAGCATTTT.

This chain links TRBV18 with TRBJ2-3, with 8 bases lining up with TRBD2. The CDR3 is 17 amino acids. With V trimmed by 3 bases and J by 1 base, 9 bases remained unmatched. Germline CDR1 and CDR2: KGHSH and LQKENI. The CDR3 loop is CASSPILILAGTDTQYF. Here the CDR3 DNA reads TGTGCCAGCTCACCCATTCTAATACTAGCGGGCACAGATACGCAGTATTTT.

V usage is TRBV4-1 and J usage is TRBJ1-1, with D uncertain. V lost 1 base and J 0 bases, leaving 21 bases between the germline ends. CDR3 length: 19 amino acids. Germline loops: CDR1 MGHRA, CDR2 YSYEKL. The CDR3 spells CASSQGGGGGGRVNTEAFF. CDR3 coding DNA: TGCGCCAGCAGCCAAGGTGGTGGTGGTGGCGGGAGGGTGAACACTGAAGCTTTCTTT.

The chain uses TRBV5-6 and TRBJ2-5; TRBD1 might be the D (8 bases). V was clipped by 0 bases and J by 4 bases, with 13 bases between them. Germline loops: CDR1 SGHDT, CDR2 YYEEEE. The CDR3 contains 15 residues. The CDR3 loop reads CASSLGTGRGETQYF. The CDR3 DNA reads as TGTGCCAGCAGCTTGGGGACAGGGAGGGGAGAGACCCAGTACTTC.

This rearrangement joins TRBV5-4 to TRBJ2-1; the match to TRBD2 covers 8 bases. Per the germline V gene, CDR1 is SGHNT and CDR2 is YYREEE (reference sequence). V was clipped by 0 bases and J by 8 bases; unmatched bases: 7. The CDR3 covers 15 residues. For the CDR3, the DNA is TGTGCCAGCAGCTTGGATGGGATAGCGGGATATGAGCAGTTCTTC. Translated, it gives CASSLDGIAGYEQFF.

The J gene is TRBJ2-1, the V gene TRBV28; 14 bases line up with TRBD2. The germline CDR1 and CDR2 sequences are MDHEN and SYDVKM. The CDR3 covers 14 residues. V was clipped by 11 bases and J by 8 bases; unmatched bases: 8. In DNA form, the CDR3 reads TGTGCCGCAGCCGGGACTAGCGGGAGTTATGAGCAGTTCTTC. It encodes CAAAGTSGSYEQFF.

V is TRBV6-6 and J is TRBJ1-1; 7 bases match TRBD1. The CDR3 has 12 residues. V was clipped by 7 bases and J by 1 base; unmatched bases: 0. Germline values: CDR1 MNHNY, CDR2 SVGAGI (reference sequence). CDR3 sequence: CASKGANTEAFF. In nucleotides, the CDR3 is TGTGCCAGCAAGGGGGCGAACACTGAAGCTTTCTTT.

This clone turned up a few times. CDR3 region: CATLEGSDSQPQHF. CDR3 nucleotides: TGTGCCACCCTCGAGGGTTCCGATTCTCAGCCCCAGCATTTT. This sequence joins TRBV28 and TRBJ1-5; D is ambiguous. Per the germline V gene, CDR1 is MDHEN and CDR2 is SYDVKM. The V gene lost 10 bases and the J gene lost 6 bases, with 19 bases spanning the gap. The CDR3 runs to 14 residues.

CDR3 bases: TGTGCCAGCAGGCGTGAAGACAGTAACTATGGCTACACCTTC. The encoded protein is CASRREDSNYGYTF. V is TRBV6-1 and J is TRBJ1-2; maybe TRBD1 (5 bases). Trimming removed 6 bases from V and 1 base from J, with 12 bases in between. The CDR3 consists of 14 residues. The germline CDR1 and CDR2 sequences are MNHNS and SASEGT.

The CDR3 coding sequence is TGTGCCAGCCTCAGCGGGGGGCAAGAGACCCAGTACTTC. It is translated as CASLSGGQETQYF. This rearrangement joins TRBV9 to TRBJ2-5; 9 positions agree with TRBD2. This CDR3 contains 13 residues. The trim removed 7 bases at V and 2 bases at J, leaving 3 bases unmatched. CDR1 is SGDLS, CDR2 YYNGEE, per germline.

The genes are TRBV6-1 and TRBJ2-2, with 9 bases aligning to TRBD2. J gave up 3 bases and V 7 bases, and 6 bases lay outside the gene matches. The CDR3 consists of 15 residues. Germline V gene data show CDR1 as MNHNS and CDR2 as SASEGT. CDR3 in amino acids: CASTWLAGDTGELFF. CDR3 sequence (DNA): TGTGCCAGCACTTGGTTAGCGGGAGACACCGGGGAGCTGTTTTTT.

J is TRBJ2-7 and V is TRBV28; 9 bases map to TRBD1. The CDR3 covers 17 residues. The V gene end was trimmed by 3 bases and the J gene end by 7 bases; junction bases not matched to a gene: 16. Germline V gives CDR1 MDHEN, CDR2 SYDVKM. CDR3: CASSFLPGQGSGWEQYF. CDR3 in DNA: TGTGCCAGCAGTTTCCTGCCGGGACAGGGATCCGGCTGGGAGCAGTACTTC.

V gene TRBV12-5 combines with J gene TRBJ2-1; 8 bases align to TRBD2. The CDR3 loop spans 16 amino acids. V lost 0 bases, J lost 5 bases, and 6 bases stayed unmatched. Germline V lookup: CDR1 LGHNT, CDR2 FRNRAP. The CDR3 here is CASGLVLGSGDNEQFF. CDR3 DNA: TGTGCTAGTGGTTTGGTACTCGGTAGCGGGGACAATGAGCAGTTCTTC. The full variable domain, rest sourced from reference TRBV12-5 and TRBJ2-1, is DARVTQTPRHKVTEMGQEVTMRCQPILGHNTVFWYRQTMMQGLELLAYFRNRAPLDDSGMPKDRFSAEMPDATLATLKIQPSEPRDSAVYFCASGLVLGSGDNEQFFGPGTRLTVL.